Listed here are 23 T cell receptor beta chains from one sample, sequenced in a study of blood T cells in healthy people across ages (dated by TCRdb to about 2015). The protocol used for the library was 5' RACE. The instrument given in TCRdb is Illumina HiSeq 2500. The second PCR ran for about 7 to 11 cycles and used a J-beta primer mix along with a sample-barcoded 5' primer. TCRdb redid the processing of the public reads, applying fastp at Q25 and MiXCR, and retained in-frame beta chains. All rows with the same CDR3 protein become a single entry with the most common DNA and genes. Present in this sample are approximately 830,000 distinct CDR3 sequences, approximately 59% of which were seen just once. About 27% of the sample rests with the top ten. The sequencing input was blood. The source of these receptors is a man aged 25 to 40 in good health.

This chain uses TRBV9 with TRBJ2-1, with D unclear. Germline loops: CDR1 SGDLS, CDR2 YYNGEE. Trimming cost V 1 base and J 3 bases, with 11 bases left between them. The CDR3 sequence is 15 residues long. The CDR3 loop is CASSVRQELYNEQFF. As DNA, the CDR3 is TGTGCCAGCAGCGTAAGGCAGGAACTCTACAATGAGCAGTTCTTC.

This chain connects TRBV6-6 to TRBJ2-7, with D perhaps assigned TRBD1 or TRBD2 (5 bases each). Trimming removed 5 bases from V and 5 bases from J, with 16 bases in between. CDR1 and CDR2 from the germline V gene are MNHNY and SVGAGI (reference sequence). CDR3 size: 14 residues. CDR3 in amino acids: CASSPRGQGDEQYF. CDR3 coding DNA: TGTGCCAGCAGTCCTCGAGGGCAGGGTGACGAGCAGTACTTC.

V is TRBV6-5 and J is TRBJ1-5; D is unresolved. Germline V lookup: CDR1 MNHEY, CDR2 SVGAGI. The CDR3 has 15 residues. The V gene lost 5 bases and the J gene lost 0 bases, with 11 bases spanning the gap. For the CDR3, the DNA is TGTGCCAGCAGTAGCCACGACGATAGCAATCAGCCCCAGCATTTT. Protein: CASSSHDDSNQPQHF.

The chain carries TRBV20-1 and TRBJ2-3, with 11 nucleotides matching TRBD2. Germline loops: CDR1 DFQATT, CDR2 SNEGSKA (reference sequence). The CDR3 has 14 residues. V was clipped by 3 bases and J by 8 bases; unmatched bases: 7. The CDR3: CSARLAGGLGTQYF. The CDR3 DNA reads TGCAGTGCTAGGTTAGCGGGGGGGCTTGGTACGCAGTATTTT.

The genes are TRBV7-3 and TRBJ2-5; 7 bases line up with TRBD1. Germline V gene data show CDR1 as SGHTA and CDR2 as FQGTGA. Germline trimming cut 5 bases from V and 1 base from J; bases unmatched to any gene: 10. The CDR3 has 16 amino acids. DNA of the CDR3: TGTGCCAGCAGCCTAAGAGGGGGCCCCAGCCAAGAGACCCAGTACTTC. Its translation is CASSLRGGPSQETQYF. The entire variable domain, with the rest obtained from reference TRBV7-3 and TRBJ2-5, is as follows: GAGVSQTPSNKVTEKGKYVELRCDPISGHTALYWYRQSLGQGPEFLIYFQGTGAADDSGLPNDRFFAVRPEGSVSTLKIQRTERGDSAVYLCASSLRGGPSQETQYFGPGTRLLVL.

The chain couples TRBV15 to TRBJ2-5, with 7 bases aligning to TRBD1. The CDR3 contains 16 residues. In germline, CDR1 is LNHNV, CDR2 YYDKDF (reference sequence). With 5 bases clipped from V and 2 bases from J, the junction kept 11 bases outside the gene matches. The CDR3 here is CATSLPRDSPQETQYF. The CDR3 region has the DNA TGTGCCACCAGCCTCCCTAGGGACAGCCCTCAAGAGACCCAGTACTTC.

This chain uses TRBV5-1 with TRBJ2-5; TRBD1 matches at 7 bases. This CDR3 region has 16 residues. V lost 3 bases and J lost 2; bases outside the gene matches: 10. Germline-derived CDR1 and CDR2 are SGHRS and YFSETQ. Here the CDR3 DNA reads TGCGCCAGCAGCTCCTCGTTACAGGGGCGGCAAGAGACCCAGTACTTC. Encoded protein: CASSSSLQGRQETQYF.

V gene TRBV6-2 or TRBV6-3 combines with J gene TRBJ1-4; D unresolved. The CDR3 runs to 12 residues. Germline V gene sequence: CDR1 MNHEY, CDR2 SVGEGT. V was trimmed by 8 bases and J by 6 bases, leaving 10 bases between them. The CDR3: CASGNGYEKLFF. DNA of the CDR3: TGTGCCAGCGGGAACGGATATGAAAAACTGTTTTTT.

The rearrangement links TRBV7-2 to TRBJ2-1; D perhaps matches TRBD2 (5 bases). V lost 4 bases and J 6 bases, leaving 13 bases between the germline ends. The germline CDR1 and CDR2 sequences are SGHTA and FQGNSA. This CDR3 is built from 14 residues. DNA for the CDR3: TGTGCCAGCAGCTCCCTCCGGGGTCTCAATGAGCAGTTCTTC. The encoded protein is CASSSLRGLNEQFF.

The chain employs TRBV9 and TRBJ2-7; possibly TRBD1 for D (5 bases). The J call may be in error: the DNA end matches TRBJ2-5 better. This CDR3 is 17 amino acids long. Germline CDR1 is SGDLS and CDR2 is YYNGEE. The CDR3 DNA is TGTGCCAGCAGCGTAGCGTCTGGGCAGGGCGCAGGAGAGACCCAGTACTTC. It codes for CASSVASGQGAGETQYF.

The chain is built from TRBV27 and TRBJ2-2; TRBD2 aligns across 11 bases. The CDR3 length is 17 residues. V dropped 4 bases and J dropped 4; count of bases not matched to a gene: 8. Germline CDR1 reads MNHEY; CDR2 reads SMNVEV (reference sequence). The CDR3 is CASSSLLLAGVTGELFF. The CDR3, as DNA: TGTGCCAGCAGTTCCCTTCTACTAGCGGGGGTCACCGGGGAGCTGTTTTTT.

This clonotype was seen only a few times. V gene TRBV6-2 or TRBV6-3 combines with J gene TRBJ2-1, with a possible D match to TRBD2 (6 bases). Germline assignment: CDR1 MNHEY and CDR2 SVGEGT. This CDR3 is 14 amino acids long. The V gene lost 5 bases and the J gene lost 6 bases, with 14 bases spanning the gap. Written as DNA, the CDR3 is TGTGCCAGCAGTACCTCCTCTAGCGTCAATGAGCAGTTCTTC. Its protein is CASSTSSSVNEQFF.

The CDR3 sequence: CSADGSGGLADTQYF. CDR3 nucleotides: TGCAGTGCTGATGGATCGGGGGGTCTCGCAGATACGCAGTATTTT. The chain links TRBV20-1 to TRBJ2-3; TRBD2 matches 7 bases. CDR3 length equals 15 residues. Germline CDR1 and CDR2: DFQATT and SNEGSKA (reference sequence). Trimming at V came to 5 bases and at J to 4 bases, leaving 12 bases not matched to a gene.

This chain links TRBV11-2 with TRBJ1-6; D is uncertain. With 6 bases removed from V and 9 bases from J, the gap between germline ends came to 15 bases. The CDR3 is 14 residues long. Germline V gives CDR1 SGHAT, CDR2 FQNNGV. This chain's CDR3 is CASSSDAARSPLHF. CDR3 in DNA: TGTGCCAGCAGTTCCGACGCGGCTCGTTCACCCCTCCACTTT.

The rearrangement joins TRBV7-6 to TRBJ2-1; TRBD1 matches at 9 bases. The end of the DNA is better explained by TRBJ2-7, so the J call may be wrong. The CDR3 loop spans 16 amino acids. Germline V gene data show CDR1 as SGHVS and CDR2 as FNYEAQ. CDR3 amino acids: CASSLAEQGATYEQYF. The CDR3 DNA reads TGTGCCAGCAGCTTAGCAGAACAGGGGGCCACCTACGAGCAGTACTTC.

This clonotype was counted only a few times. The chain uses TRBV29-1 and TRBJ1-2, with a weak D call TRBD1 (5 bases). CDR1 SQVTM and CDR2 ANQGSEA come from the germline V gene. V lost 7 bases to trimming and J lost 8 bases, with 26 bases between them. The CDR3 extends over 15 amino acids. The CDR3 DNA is TGCAGCGCCTTAGACAGCGTCGCTGGCTTTCTGGGCTACACCTTC. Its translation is CSALDSVAGFLGYTF.

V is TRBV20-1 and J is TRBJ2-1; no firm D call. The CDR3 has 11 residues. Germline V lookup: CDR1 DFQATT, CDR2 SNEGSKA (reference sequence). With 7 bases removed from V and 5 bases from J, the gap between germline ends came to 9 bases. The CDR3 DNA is TGCAGTGTTGAAGCAAACAATGAGCAGTTCTTC. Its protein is CSVEANNEQFF.

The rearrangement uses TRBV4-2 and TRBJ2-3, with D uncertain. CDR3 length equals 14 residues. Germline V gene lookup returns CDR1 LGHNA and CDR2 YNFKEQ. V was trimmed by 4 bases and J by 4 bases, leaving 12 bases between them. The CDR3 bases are TGTGCCAGCAGCCCTCGGCGAGGCGCAGATACGCAGTATTTT. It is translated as CASSPRRGADTQYF.

The CDR3 coding sequence is TGTGCCAGCAGCTTAATCCGAATGCATACGCAGTATTTT. Translated: CASSLIRMHTQYF. The chain couples TRBV11-2 to TRBJ2-3; D gene unclear. The CDR3 contains 13 residues. Germline V gives CDR1 SGHAT, CDR2 FQNNGV. Trimming stripped 2 bases from V and 7 bases from J, with 10 bases between.

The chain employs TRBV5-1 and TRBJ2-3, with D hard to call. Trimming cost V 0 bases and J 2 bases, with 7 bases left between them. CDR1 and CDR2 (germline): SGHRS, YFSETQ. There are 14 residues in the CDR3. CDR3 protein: CASSLGVDTDTQYF. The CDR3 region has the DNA TGCGCCAGCAGCTTGGGAGTAGACACAGATACGCAGTATTTT.

The CDR3 nucleotides read TGCGCCAGCAGCGCGACAGGGGTGGCTGAGCAGTACTTC. Translation gives CASSATGVAEQYF. The rearrangement joins TRBV5-1 to TRBJ2-5, with 8 bases identical to TRBD1. With V trimmed by 4 bases and J by 11 bases, 10 bases remained unmatched. The CDR3 is 13 residues long. CDR1 is SGHRS and CDR2 is YFSETQ in the germline V gene.

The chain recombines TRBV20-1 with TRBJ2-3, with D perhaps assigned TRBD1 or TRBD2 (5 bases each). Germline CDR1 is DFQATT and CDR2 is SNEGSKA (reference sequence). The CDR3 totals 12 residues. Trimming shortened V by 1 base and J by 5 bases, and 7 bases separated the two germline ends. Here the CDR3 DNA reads TGCAGTGCTAGAGGGGGGTTAGATACGCAGTATTTT. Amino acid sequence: CSARGGLDTQYF.

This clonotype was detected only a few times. The CDR3 protein is CSARLPAGVSYNEQFF. CDR3 nucleotide sequence: TGCAGTGCTAGGCTCCCGGCAGGCGTCTCCTACAATGAGCAGTTCTTC. This chain joins TRBV20-1 and TRBJ2-1, with D unclear. Germline V CDR1 and CDR2: DFQATT, SNEGSKA (reference sequence). V lost 3 bases and J lost 0, with 15 bases in between. The CDR3 sequence is 16 residues long.